This T cell receptor beta chain was found in a study of shared clonotypes between healthy human individuals. The assay was immunoSEQ multiplex PCR, and TCRdb's table has in-frame clones only and misses some. Among under 750,000 clones listed, just under 75% were seen once. This CDR3 is built from 15 residues. CDR1 is SGHRS, CDR2 YFSETQ, per germline. Trimming shortened V by 5 bases and J by 0 bases, and 14 bases separated the two germline ends. Specimen: memory CD4+ T cells sorted from blood. Stated subset: CD45RA-negative fraction. This receptor was taken from a woman in her thirties in good health. The chain carries TRBV5-1 and TRBJ1-1, with no clear D. The CDR3 nucleotides are TGCGCCAGCAGTAGAGACGGATTAATGAACACTGAAGCTTTCTTT. Its protein is CASSRDGLMNTEAFF.